The source of this TCR beta chain is a study of cytomegalovirus exposure and HLA in healthy donors. Study summary: Earlier work reported 100 million or so unique TCR beta sequences from 180 million or so T cells.

Healthy bone marrow donors made up the donor group. Germline assignment: CDR1 MNHNS and CDR2 SASEGT. The CDR3 sequence is 13 residues long. V was pared by 3 bases and J by 6 bases, with 12 bases between. A multiplex PCR was run with 60 Vbeta primers and 13 Jbeta primers. Assay used: immunoSEQ multiplex PCR; TCRdb lists only in-frame clones, some missing. The sample lists approximately 160,000 clones, about 80% occurring once. This TCR derives from a man aged 18 to 30 in good health and CMV-seropositive. The chain carries TRBV6-1 and TRBJ2-7; the D gene is possibly TRBD2 (5 bases). Material: PBMCs. CDR3 in amino acids: CASSESAEGEQYF. Written as DNA, the CDR3 is TGTGCCAGCAGTGAGAGTGCCGAGGGCGAGCAGTACTTC.